The subject of this entry is one T cell receptor (beta chain). Ophthalmopathy patients showed a Clinical Activity Score of at least 3, NOSPECS grade of at least 4 and duration under 3 months. The study based diagnoses on clinical symptoms, serum thyroxine and TRAb, thyroid ultrasound and orbital computed tomography. TCR beta CDR3 region amplification was performed from RNA transcripts. The study used the HTBI primer set for a first-round RT-PCR of the TCR CDR3. TCRdb processed the multiplex PCR reads anew with MiXCR; each CDR3 protein has one entry. The data hold 250,000 to 400,000 distinct CDR3 sequences, with around 15% observed a single time. The data originate from a study of T cells in Graves' hyperthyroidism and ophthalmopathy. Trimming shortened V by 6 bases and J by 0 bases, and 21 bases separated the two germline ends. CDR3 length: 17 residues. Germline loops: CDR1 MDHEN, CDR2 SYDVKM.

The sequenced sample consisted of blood. This clonotype was obtained from a middle-aged woman with Graves' ophthalmopathy. J is TRBJ2-7 and V is TRBV28, with D unclear. The CDR3 sequence: CASSQDLGISYSYEQYF. The CDR3 DNA follows: TGTGCCAGCAGCCAAGATCTAGGGATTTCCTACTCCTACGAGCAGTACTTC.